A single sample gave rise to the 18 T cell receptor beta chains below, sequenced in a study of T cell responses to AZD1222 COVID-19 vaccine. Sequencing used immunoSEQ multiplex PCR; TCRdb keeps in-frame clones, though not all of them. Of fewer than 200,000 clones in the sample, about 90% were seen once. The specimen was peripheral blood, collected on day 0 of MenACWY control vaccination. The receptors stem from an adult in good health.

V usage is TRBV3-1 (or the pseudogene TRBV3-2) and J usage is TRBJ2-3; unclear D gene. The CDR3 loop spans 15 amino acids. Between the trimmed V and J ends, which lost 0 bases and 4 bases, there was a span of 11 bases. Germline assignment: CDR1 LGHDT and CDR2 YNNKEL (reference sequence). CDR3 bases: TGTGCCAGCAGCCAAGATTTCGGTGGATCAGATACGCAGTATTTT. It encodes CASSQDFGGSDTQYF.

The chain links TRBV6-6 to TRBJ1-6; D is unclear. V lost 2 bases and J lost 8, with 10 bases in between. The V gene's germline CDR1 is MNHNY and CDR2 SVGAGI (reference sequence). CDR3 length: 14 residues. The CDR3 DNA sequence: TGTGCCAGCAGTTACAGGGAAAGGCATTCACCCCTCCACTTT. It specifies CASSYRERHSPLHF.

The gene calls are TRBV30 and TRBJ1-4; D ambiguous. The CDR3 covers 13 residues. The V and J ends lost 2 bases and 7 bases respectively, with 11 bases between them. Germline V gives CDR1 GTSNPN, CDR2 SVGIG (reference sequence). The CDR3 sequence is CAWSIGRGEKLFF. The CDR3 coding sequence is TGTGCCTGGAGTATTGGACGGGGTGAAAAACTGTTTTTT.

V gene TRBV19 combines with J gene TRBJ2-6; D tentatively fits TRBD1 or TRBD2 (5 bases each). The length of the CDR3 is 16 residues. Trimming took off 2 bases at V and 2 bases at J, with 10 bases between the two ends. Germline-derived CDR1 and CDR2 are LNHDA and SQIVND (reference sequence). Here the CDR3 reads CASSIRRDAGANVLTF. CDR3 in DNA: TGTGCCAGTAGTATACGACGGGACGCTGGGGCCAACGTCCTGACTTTC.

V usage is TRBV5-1 and J usage is TRBJ1-4; 9 bases map to TRBD1. With V trimmed by 4 bases and J by 7 bases, 8 bases remained unmatched. CDR1 is SGHRS, CDR2 YFSETQ, per germline. There are 15 residues in the CDR3. The CDR3: CASSPLPGQGEKLFF. CDR3 coding DNA: TGCGCCAGCAGCCCCTTACCGGGACAGGGTGAAAAACTGTTTTTT.

The genes are TRBV27 and TRBJ1-6; D is possibly TRBD1 (6 bases). Germline values: CDR1 MNHEY, CDR2 SMNVEV (reference sequence). The CDR3 covers 14 residues. V was pared by 5 bases and J by 12 bases, with 17 bases between. The CDR3 DNA follows: TGTGCCAGCAGTACCGCTACAGGGATGGGACCCCTCCACTTT. It specifies CASSTATGMGPLHF.

The chain has TRBV27 and TRBJ2-2; unclear D gene. In germline, CDR1 is MNHEY, CDR2 SMNVEV (reference sequence). The CDR3 extends over 12 amino acids. Deletions cut 9 bases from V and 4 bases from J, with 9 bases between. CDR3 DNA: TGTGCCAGTGGAAAGGGCACCGGGGAGCTGTTTTTT. Its protein is CASGKGTGELFF.

The rearrangement uses TRBV5-1 and TRBJ2-7; D is undetermined. The CDR3 totals 14 residues. V was pared by 4 bases and J by 3 bases, with 14 bases between. The V gene's germline CDR1 is SGHRS and CDR2 YFSETQ. This CDR3 is CASSLIGSFYEQYF. CDR3 nucleotides: TGCGCCAGCAGCCTCATTGGGTCGTTCTACGAGCAGTACTTC. The variable domain in full, with the rest retrieved from reference TRBV5-1 and TRBJ2-7, is KAGVTQTPRYLIKTRGQQVTLSCSPISGHRSVSWYQQTPGQGLQFLFEYFSETQRNKGNFPGRFSGRQFSNSRSEMNVSTLELGDSALYLCASSLIGSFYEQYFGPGTRLTVT.

The genes are TRBV21-1 and TRBJ2-3. TRBV21-1 counts as a pseudogene. The CDR3 totals 17 residues. The CDR3 DNA sequence: TGTGCCAGCAGCAAAGGTCTTGTTCAGGGGAGGACAGATACGCAGTATTTT. Translating it yields CASSKGLVQGRTDTQYF.

J is TRBJ1-5 and V is TRBV3-1 (or the pseudogene TRBV3-2), with a weak D call TRBD1 (6 bases). The CDR3 length is 14 residues. The germline V gene has CDR1 LGHDT and CDR2 YNNKEL (reference sequence). The germline V and J ends were trimmed by 2 bases and 4 bases, with 9 bases remaining between them. The CDR3 loop is CASSQLQGNQPQHF. CDR3 bases: TGTGCCAGCAGCCAACTACAGGGAAATCAGCCCCAGCATTTT.

The rearrangement uses TRBV3-1 (or the pseudogene TRBV3-2) and TRBJ2-1; 8 bases fit TRBD2. CDR3 length: 15 amino acids. The germline gives CDR1 LGHDT, CDR2 YNNKEL (reference sequence). With V trimmed by 1 base and J by 5 bases, 4 bases remained unmatched. The CDR3 DNA is TGTGCCAGCAGCCAAGCGGGAGGGAGGGACAATGAGCAGTTCTTC. It codes for CASSQAGGRDNEQFF.

The chain recombines TRBV7-6 with TRBJ2-1; 10 positions match TRBD2. The CDR3 runs to 18 residues. The germline V gene encodes CDR1 SGHVS and CDR2 FNYEAQ. V was pared by 5 bases and J by 9 bases, with 19 bases of the junction left unmatched. CDR3 region: CASSPRFQAGGPGGEQFF. CDR3 DNA sequence: TGTGCCAGCAGCCCTCGCTTTCAAGCGGGAGGGCCAGGCGGTGAGCAGTTCTTC.

This chain joins TRBV28 and TRBJ1-4; possible D gene TRBD1, 6 bases. Germline CDR1 is MDHEN and CDR2 is SYDVKM. This CDR3 spans 15 amino acids. V lost 5 bases to trimming and J lost 7 bases, with 17 bases between them. The CDR3 bases are TGTGCCAGCAGTCCAACCAGGGGCCCGAGTGAAAAACTGTTTTTT. This encodes CASSPTRGPSEKLFF.

The CDR3 nucleotides read TGTGCCACCAGCAGGAGAACGGGAGGGTACGAGCAGTACTTC. Its translation is CATSRRTGGYEQYF. The chain couples TRBV15 to TRBJ2-7; 8 positions agree with TRBD2. This CDR3 has 14 residues. V dropped 3 bases and J dropped 4; count of bases not matched to a gene: 5. CDR1 and CDR2 (germline): LNHNV, YYDKDF (reference sequence).

This clone showed up just once. The V and J genes are TRBV28 and TRBJ2-1; 12 bases map to TRBD1. V lost 5 bases and J lost 4; bases outside the gene matches: 6. CDR3 length: 16 residues. CDR1 is MDHEN, CDR2 SYDVKM, per germline. The CDR3 coding sequence is TGTGCCAGCAGTCCATCGGGACAGGGGGCTTACAATGAGCAGTTCTTC. Amino acids: CASSPSGQGAYNEQFF.

The chain uses TRBV7-8 and TRBJ2-7; 7 bases match TRBD2. The CDR3 length is 15 residues. From germline, CDR1 is SGHVS and CDR2 FQNEAQ. V dropped 5 bases and J dropped 0; count of bases not matched to a gene: 7. CDR3 loop: CASSRISGPSYEQYF. The CDR3 DNA sequence: TGTGCCAGCAGCCGAATTAGCGGGCCCTCCTACGAGCAGTACTTC.

V is TRBV9 and J is TRBJ2-1; 15 bases map to TRBD2. The germline gives CDR1 SGDLS, CDR2 YYNGEE. The CDR3 runs 19 residues. Trimming removed 3 bases from V and 1 base from J; junction bases left unmatched: 8. The CDR3 DNA is TGTGCCAGCAGCGCAGGGACTAGCGGGAGGTGGGGGTCCTACAATGAGCAGTTCTTC. This encodes CASSAGTSGRWGSYNEQFF. The full variable domain, in which reference TRBV9 and TRBJ2-1 provide the parts outside the CDR3, is DSGVTQTPKHLITATGQRVTLRCSPRSGDLSVYWYQQSLDQGLQFLIQYYNGEERAKGNILERFSAQQFPDLHSELNLSSLELGDSALYFCASSAGTSGRWGSYNEQFFGPGTRLTVL.

The CDR3 reads CASSPQQGGSGNTEAFF. The CDR3 nucleotides are TGTGCCAGCTCACCACAGCAAGGGGGGTCTGGGAACACTGAAGCTTTCTTT. This chain uses TRBV18 with TRBJ1-1, with D possibly TRBD1 on 6 matching bases. Looked up from germline, CDR1 is KGHSH and CDR2 is LQKENI. The CDR3 loop spans 17 amino acids. V was clipped by 1 base and J by 1 base, with 16 bases between them.